This record concerns one T cell receptor (beta chain) sequence. The target antigen is unknown. The ends lost 5 bases at V and 2 bases at J; junction bases unmatched: 8. The length of the CDR3 is 16 residues. CDR1 is MDHEN, CDR2 SYDVKM, per germline. The data originate from a study of graft-versus-host responses after intestinal transplantation. Study-wide background: Those transplanted obtained multivisceral, liver-intestinal, or isolated intestinal grafts. Induction using anti-thymocyte globulin, followed by tacrolimus and steroids for roughly 3 years, was given to all recipients. Findings of the study overall: GvH clones occurred in recipient marrow; some first appeared in ileum or blood. Graft-versus-host to host-versus-graft clonal ratios in allografts were high in patients with graft-donor T cell macrochimerism.

Profiled with immunoSEQ multiplex PCR; TCRdb holds only in-frame clones, not every one. The profile shows tens of thousands of clones, 94% of them singletons. The V gene is TRBV28, the J gene TRBJ2-1, with 8 bases identical to TRBD2. The sample consisted of unstimulated CD4+ T cells sorted from spleen or lymph node cells, taken before transplant. This receptor was obtained from a human donor who was the organ donor for an intestinal transplant. Here the CDR3 DNA reads TGTGCCAGCAGTGCCTATCCCGGGGGGGCCTACAATGAGCAGTTCTTC. It specifies CASSAYPGGAYNEQFF.